The 28 T cell receptor beta chains listed next were all sequenced from one sample in a study of cytomegalovirus exposure and HLA in healthy donors. It was with 60 Vbeta and 13 Jbeta primers that the PCR ran. Sequencing was performed with immunoSEQ multiplex PCR; in TCRdb, only in-frame clones are kept and a portion is missing. The sample gives about 150,000 clones, roughly 78% of which show up once; 2.5% to 3.5% is in the top ten. Sequencing was performed on PBMCs. These TCRs come from a man aged 35-49 years in good health and CMV-seropositive.

The genes are TRBV30 and TRBJ1-2; 9 positions agree with TRBD1. Per germline, CDR1 GTSNPN and CDR2 SVGIG (reference sequence). The CDR3 totals 13 residues. V lost 5 bases and J lost 4; bases outside the gene matches: 5. The CDR3 region is CAWREDRGYGYTF. CDR3 nucleotide sequence: TGTGCCTGGCGAGAGGACAGGGGCTATGGCTACACCTTC.

The chain is built from TRBV30 and TRBJ1-5; perhaps TRBD1 as D (5 bases). V was clipped by 3 bases and J by 4 bases, with 10 bases between them. CDR3 length: 13 amino acids. Germline V gene lookup returns CDR1 GTSNPN and CDR2 SVGIG (reference sequence). The CDR3 nucleotides are TGTGCCTGGAGCCAGACAGAAAATCAGCCCCAGCATTTT. Residues: CAWSQTENQPQHF.

The J gene is TRBJ2-1, the V gene TRBV10-1, with D perhaps matching TRBD2 (6 bases). Germline loops: CDR1 WNHNN, CDR2 SYGVQD (reference sequence). The CDR3 runs 13 residues. V was cut by 2 bases and J by 4 bases, with 6 bases left in between. Here the CDR3 reads CASSEGRYNEQFF. In nucleotides, the CDR3 is TGCGCCAGCAGTGAGGGGAGGTACAATGAGCAGTTCTTC.

This clone was detected only a few times. The V gene is TRBV11-1, the J gene TRBJ2-7, with 8 bases matching TRBD1. Matching the DNA end better, TRBJ2-1 makes the J call doubtful. This CDR3 contains 14 residues. Germline CDR1 is SGHAT and CDR2 is FQDESV (reference sequence). CDR3: CASSPGQGNDEQFF. In DNA form, the CDR3 reads TGTGCCAGCAGCCCAGGACAGGGAAACGACGAGCAGTTCTTC.

The rearrangement joins TRBV6-5 to TRBJ1-2; no definite D call. Germline loops: CDR1 MNHEY, CDR2 SVGAGI. With 0 bases removed from V and 8 bases from J, the gap between germline ends came to 13 bases. The CDR3 is 14 residues long. In nucleotides, the CDR3 is TGTGCCAGCAGTTACTCCGCGGAGGTGGGGGGCTACACCTTC. This encodes CASSYSAEVGGYTF.

V gene TRBV7-3 combines with J gene TRBJ2-1; 11 bases fit TRBD2. CDR1 and CDR2 (germline): SGHTA, FQGTGA. The CDR3 runs 16 residues. The V segment lost 5 bases and the J segment 7 bases; nucleotides outside the gene matches: 10. The CDR3 spells CASSPSSGRLGNEQFF. In DNA, the CDR3 is TGTGCCAGCAGCCCATCTAGCGGGAGGCTAGGTAATGAGCAGTTCTTC.

This rearrangement joins TRBV28 to TRBJ2-5; TRBD2 matches 14 bases. The CDR3 spans 16 residues. The V gene end was trimmed by 4 bases and the J gene end by 4 bases; junction bases not matched to a gene: 5. Germline loops: CDR1 MDHEN, CDR2 SYDVKM. The DNA of the CDR3 is TGTGCCAGCAGTTCCCGACTAGCGGGAGGGGGAGAGACCCAGTACTTC. It specifies CASSSRLAGGGETQYF. Filled out from reference TRBV28 and TRBJ2-5, the complete variable domain reads DVKVTQSSRYLVKRTGEKVFLECVQDMDHENMFWYRQDPGLGLRLIYFSYDVKMKEKGDIPEGYSVSREKKERFSLILESASTNQTSMYLCASSSRLAGGGETQYFGPGTRLLVL.

J is TRBJ1-5 and V is TRBV27, with TRBD1 matching over 7 bases. Germline CDR1 reads MNHEY; CDR2 reads SMNVEV (reference sequence). CDR3 length: 15 amino acids. The junction had 12 bases not matched to a gene; V was cut back by 6 bases and J by 7 bases. The CDR3 here is CASSPGTAGRQPQHF. CDR3 sequence (DNA): TGTGCCAGCAGCCCCGGGACAGCGGGCAGACAGCCCCAGCATTTT.

The J gene is TRBJ1-1, the V gene TRBV7-8, with 9 nucleotides matching TRBD1. Germline V lookup: CDR1 SGHVS, CDR2 FQNEAQ. The V and J ends lost 2 bases and 4 bases, in that order; junction bases with no gene match: 11. The CDR3 is 17 amino acids. In DNA form, the CDR3 reads TGTGCCAGCAGCTTACGGGGGGTGGGACAGGGCCGCACTGAAGCTTTCTTT. Translated: CASSLRGVGQGRTEAFF.

The genes are TRBV18 and TRBJ1-1, with 9 bases identical to TRBD1. Trimming at V came to 7 bases and at J to 0 bases, leaving 6 bases not matched to a gene. Germline-derived CDR1 and CDR2 are KGHSH and LQKENI. The CDR3 runs 15 residues. The DNA of the CDR3 is TGTGCCAGCTACCCACAGGGGGCCTTGAACACTGAAGCTTTCTTT. Translating gives CASYPQGALNTEAFF.

Regarding this clone: At one boundary the junction diverges from the germline segment, which might be a read error. The chain combines TRBV6-5 with TRBJ1-2; TRBD1 aligns across 10 bases. Germline-derived CDR1 and CDR2 are MNHEY and SVGAGI. This CDR3 spans 16 amino acids. The CDR3 DNA follows: TGTGCCAGCAGTCACTCCGAGACAGGGGGCAACTATGGCTACACCTTC. It is translated as CASSHSETGGNYGYTF.

In nucleotides, the CDR3 is TGTGCCAGCAGCTTAACCCCGGGACTGTCGGGGGATACGCAGTATTTT. It translates to CASSLTPGLSGDTQYF. This chain connects TRBV7-3 to TRBJ2-3; perhaps TRBD2 as D (6 bases). The CDR3 sequence is 16 residues long. Germline V CDR1 and CDR2: SGHTA, FQGTGA. Trimming left V 0 bases short and J 6 bases short, with 16 bases between.

The chain combines TRBV19 with TRBJ1-5; 8 bases line up with TRBD1. This CDR3 region has 16 residues. V trimming: 5 bases; J trimming: 5 bases; junction bases outside the gene matches: 11. Looked up from germline, CDR1 is LNHDA and CDR2 is SQIVND (reference sequence). The DNA of the CDR3 is TGTGCCAGTAGTGCCCCGACAGGGGCCTCTTATCAGCCCCAGCATTTT. This encodes CASSAPTGASYQPQHF.

The chain uses TRBV11-2 and TRBJ1-2, with D perhaps TRBD1 (5 bases). Germline-derived CDR1 and CDR2 are SGHAT and FQNNGV. Trimming cost V 0 bases and J 5 bases, with 10 bases left between them. This CDR3 region has 14 residues. The CDR3 sequence: CASSLEGHTYGYTF. CDR3 coding DNA: TGTGCCAGCAGCTTAGAGGGGCATACTTATGGCTACACCTTC.

The rearrangement joins TRBV7-2 to TRBJ1-2; 8 nucleotides line up with TRBD1. Losses at the gene ends were 3 bases for V and 2 bases for J; bases not matched to a gene: 2. Per the germline V gene, CDR1 is SGHTA and CDR2 is FQGNSA. This CDR3 is 14 amino acids long. DNA of the CDR3: TGTGCCAGCAGCTTTTGGACAGGGAACTATGGCTACACCTTC. It yields the protein CASSFWTGNYGYTF.

This sequence joins TRBV15 and TRBJ2-2, with D possibly TRBD2 on 6 matching bases. V lost 1 base, J lost 4 bases, and 10 bases lay in between. In germline, CDR1 is LNHNV, CDR2 YYDKDF (reference sequence). The CDR3 totals 15 residues. CDR3 residues: CATSRGLGSTGELFF. The CDR3 DNA sequence: TGTGCCACCAGCAGAGGTCTCGGGAGCACCGGGGAGCTGTTTTTT.

The rearrangement joins TRBV27 to TRBJ1-1, with D maybe TRBD1 (6 bases). Germline CDR1 and CDR2: MNHEY and SMNVEV (reference sequence). The CDR3 loop spans 15 amino acids. Trimming removed 6 bases from V and 2 bases from J, with 16 bases in between. The CDR3 is CASSRGPVINTEAFF. The DNA of the CDR3 is TGTGCCAGCAGCAGGGGACCGGTCATAAACACTGAAGCTTTCTTT.

The chain uses TRBV6-5 and TRBJ2-3; D is possibly TRBD2 (7 bases). Trimming removed 4 bases from V and 6 bases from J, with 14 bases in between. Germline V CDR1 and CDR2: MNHEY, SVGAGI. CDR3 length: 14 amino acids. The CDR3 coding sequence is TGTGCCAGCAGTTTTCAGGGAGGGGGTGATACGCAGTATTTT. Translation gives CASSFQGGGDTQYF.

The V call is TRBV5-5, the J call TRBJ2-1; D is perhaps TRBD2 (6 bases). CDR3 size: 15 residues. In germline, CDR1 is SGHKS, CDR2 YYEKEE (reference sequence). Deletions cut 1 base from V and 5 bases from J, with 13 bases between. The CDR3 loop reads CASSLFQRVNNEQFF. DNA for the CDR3: TGTGCCAGCAGCTTGTTCCAGCGGGTAAACAATGAGCAGTTCTTC.

V is TRBV2 and J is TRBJ2-3; D is possibly TRBD2 (5 bases). The CDR3 length is 13 residues. Germline CDR1 and CDR2: SNHLY and FYNNEI. Trimming removed 5 bases at V and 0 bases at J, with 6 bases between. The CDR3 is CASSRTSTDTQYF. The CDR3 DNA follows: TGTGCCAGCAGTCGGACTAGCACAGATACGCAGTATTTT.

The CDR3 loop is CASSRRSWSQETQYF. Written as DNA, the CDR3 is TGTGCCAGCAGTCGACGCTCGTGGAGCCAAGAGACCCAGTACTTC. V is TRBV6-1 and J is TRBJ2-5; D is unresolved. Germline CDR1 is MNHNS and CDR2 is SASEGT. The CDR3 has 15 amino acids. V was pared by 5 bases and J by 1 base, with 14 bases between.

The chain links TRBV2 to TRBJ2-1; D gene ambiguous. V lost 5 bases to trimming and J lost 10 bases, with 9 bases between them. The CDR3 covers 11 residues. Germline loops: CDR1 SNHLY, CDR2 FYNNEI. The CDR3: CASSNPREQFF. CDR3 coding DNA: TGTGCCAGCAGTAACCCGAGGGAGCAGTTCTTC.

The chain joins TRBV7-7 to TRBJ1-4; weak D call: TRBD1 (6 bases). The germline V gene encodes CDR1 SSHAT and CDR2 FNYEAQ (reference sequence). V was pared by 5 bases and J by 6 bases, with 16 bases between. There are 15 residues in the CDR3. CDR3 protein: CASSPATGLDEKLFF. The CDR3 bases are TGTGCCAGCAGCCCTGCGACAGGCCTGGATGAAAAACTGTTTTTT.

This chain connects TRBV7-6 to TRBJ2-7; the D gene is possibly TRBD2 (6 bases). The CDR3 has 16 amino acids. Germline V gene lookup returns CDR1 SGHVS and CDR2 FNYEAQ. The V end was cut by 5 bases, the J end by 2 bases, with 19 bases between. The CDR3 spells CASSPEPEGTTYEQYF. Here the CDR3 DNA reads TGTGCCAGCAGCCCCGAACCGGAGGGGACCACCTACGAGCAGTACTTC.

CDR3 amino acids: CAWSVGDTGELFF. For the CDR3, the DNA is TGTGCCTGGAGTGTCGGGGACACCGGGGAGCTGTTTTTT. The chain carries TRBV30 and TRBJ2-2; tentatively, D is TRBD2 (5 bases). Trimming removed 0 bases at V and 3 bases at J, with 5 bases between. CDR3 length: 13 amino acids. Germline V gives CDR1 GTSNPN, CDR2 SVGIG (reference sequence).

V and J are TRBV5-1 and TRBJ2-5; 11 positions agree with TRBD2. Trimming removed 0 bases from V and 0 bases from J; junction bases left unmatched: 13. Germline V lookup: CDR1 SGHRS, CDR2 YFSETQ. This CDR3 spans 20 amino acids. DNA for the CDR3: TGCGCCAGCAGCTTGGGCGTGGCCACTAGCGGGAGCACCTACCAAGAGACCCAGTACTTC. Translating gives CASSLGVATSGSTYQETQYF.

The chain links TRBV23-1 to TRBJ1-2; D call uncertain. TRBV23-1 is flagged as an ORF with uncertain function. The CDR3 loop spans 14 amino acids. V shed 6 bases and J shed 3 bases, with 14 bases lying between them. The CDR3 spells CASSQVQTYYGYTF. Written as DNA, the CDR3 is TGCGCCAGCAGCCAGGTACAGACGTACTATGGCTACACCTTC.

The V and J genes are TRBV7-9 and TRBJ2-2; 9 bases map to TRBD2. V gave up 4 bases and J gave up 8 bases; unmatched junction bases: 11. Germline values: CDR1 SEHNR, CDR2 FQNEAQ (reference sequence). This CDR3 contains 16 residues. The CDR3 loop is CASSSELAGRAGELFF. The CDR3 nucleotides read TGTGCCAGCAGCTCGGAACTAGCGGGTCGTGCGGGGGAGCTGTTTTTT.